The 20 T cell receptor beta chains reported below all come from one sample, sequenced in a study of blood T cell repertoires in COVID-19. Only in-frame clones appear in the TCRdb table, and some are missing; sequencing was by immunoSEQ multiplex PCR. The sample carries about 220,000 clones, roughly 84% recorded once. Material for sequencing was peripheral blood. The receptors were sampled from a man between 50 and 59 years old who had recovered from COVID-19.

The J gene is TRBJ1-1, the V gene TRBV28; 8 bases are shared with TRBD1. Looked up from germline, CDR1 is MDHEN and CDR2 is SYDVKM. The CDR3 totals 13 residues. The junction had 6 bases not matched to a gene; V was cut back by 5 bases and J by 7 bases. The CDR3 is CASSRTGGREAFF. CDR3 in DNA: TGTGCCAGCAGTCGCACAGGGGGACGTGAAGCTTTCTTT.

V is TRBV6-1 and J is TRBJ1-2; the D is unclear. V shed 0 bases and J shed 5 bases, with 10 bases lying between them. This CDR3 has 14 residues. CDR1 MNHNS and CDR2 SASEGT come from the germline V gene. CDR3 bases: TGTGCCAGCAGTGAAGCAATGGCAGGATATGGCTACACCTTC. Its translation is CASSEAMAGYGYTF.

The genes are TRBV15 and TRBJ1-2, with D perhaps TRBD1 (5 bases). This CDR3 is built from 12 residues. The germline gives CDR1 LNHNV, CDR2 YYDKDF (reference sequence). Trimming left V 1 base short and J 8 bases short, with 8 bases between. CDR3 sequence (DNA): TGTGCCACCAGCAGAGCAGGGAAAGGCTACACCTTC. Translation: CATSRAGKGYTF.

CDR3 sequence (DNA): TGTGCCAGCAGCTTGGATAGACAGGATCAGCCCCAGCATTTT. Translating gives CASSLDRQDQPQHF. The chain employs TRBV5-4 and TRBJ1-5, with a tentative D call TRBD1 (6 bases). Germline-derived CDR1 and CDR2 are SGHNT and YYREEE (reference sequence). The CDR3 has 14 residues. V shed 0 bases and J shed 5 bases, with 9 bases lying between them.

The V call is TRBV7-9, the J call TRBJ2-5; 9 positions agree with TRBD2. Trimming took 1 base from V and 1 from J; bases not matched to a gene: 7. Per germline, CDR1 SEHNR and CDR2 FQNEAQ (reference sequence). CDR3 length equals 17 residues. CDR3 sequence: CASSLGPSGITQETQYF. The CDR3 nucleotides read TGTGCCAGCAGCTTAGGGCCTAGCGGGATTACCCAAGAGACCCAGTACTTC.

The CDR3, as DNA: TGTGCCAGCAGAGCCGGGACTAGCGGAAAAATACTAGCCAAAAACATTCAGTACTTC. Amino acid sequence: CASRAGTSGKILAKNIQYF. J is TRBJ2-4 and V is TRBV9, with TRBD2 identical over 11 bases. The junction had 13 bases not matched to a gene; V was cut back by 5 bases and J by 0 bases. The CDR3 consists of 19 residues. The germline gives CDR1 SGDLS, CDR2 YYNGEE.

The chain employs TRBV2 and TRBJ2-7; D unresolved. Germline V gene lookup returns CDR1 SNHLY and CDR2 FYNNEI. The CDR3 length is 14 residues. The V gene lost 1 base and the J gene lost 4 bases, with 11 bases spanning the gap. This CDR3 reads CASSEVITTYEQYF. The DNA of the CDR3 is TGTGCCAGCAGTGAAGTTATCACTACTTACGAGCAGTACTTC.

V and J are TRBV7-8 and TRBJ2-2, with 12 nucleotides matching TRBD2. This CDR3 contains 16 residues. With V trimmed by 6 bases and J by 7 bases, 9 bases remained unmatched. The V gene's germline CDR1 is SGHVS and CDR2 FQNEAQ. As DNA, the CDR3 is TGTGCCAGCAGTTCTCTAGCGGGAGGGCTATACGGGGAGCTGTTTTTT. Amino acid sequence: CASSSLAGGLYGELFF.

The gene calls are TRBV19 and TRBJ1-5, with D tentatively TRBD1 (5 bases). The V end was cut by 4 bases, the J end by 3 bases, with 13 bases between. In germline, CDR1 is LNHDA, CDR2 SQIVND (reference sequence). The CDR3 length is 15 residues. CDR3 loop: CASSTFDSSNQPQHF. CDR3 DNA: TGTGCCAGTAGTACCTTTGACAGTTCCAATCAGCCCCAGCATTTT.

This chain links TRBV5-1 with TRBJ2-7, with 7 bases identical to TRBD2. CDR3 length: 16 amino acids. Trimming at V came to 0 bases and at J to 4 bases, leaving 10 bases not matched to a gene. The germline CDR1 and CDR2 sequences are SGHRS and YFSETQ. The CDR3 is CASSLATTSRGYEQYF. CDR3 coding DNA: TGCGCCAGCAGCTTGGCCACGACTAGCCGGGGATACGAGCAGTACTTC. The full variable domain, in which reference TRBV5-1 and TRBJ2-7 provide the parts outside the CDR3, is KAGVTQTPRYLIKTRGQQVTLSCSPISGHRSVSWYQQTPGQGLQFLFEYFSETQRNKGNFPGRFSGRQFSNSRSEMNVSTLELGDSALYLCASSLATTSRGYEQYFGPGTRLTVT.

This clone was counted only a few times. The chain carries TRBV21-1 and TRBJ1-1; the D call TRBD1 from the table was never checked on the DNA. TRBV21-1 is reported as a pseudogene. This CDR3 region has 18 residues. DNA for the CDR3: TGTGCCAGCAGCAAAGAAAGGACAGGAGGAGACATGAACACTGAAGCTTTCTTT. This gives the protein CASSKERTGGDMNTEAFF.

In the case of this clone: Other DNA sequences in the sample encode the same CDR3. This rearrangement joins TRBV27 to TRBJ2-7; no definite D call. There are 13 residues in the CDR3. The V end lost 2 bases, the J end lost 3 bases, and 8 bases lay between the germline ends. Germline CDR1 reads MNHEY; CDR2 reads SMNVEV (reference sequence). The CDR3 nucleotides read TGTGCCAGCAGTTTAGGGCAGTACTACGAGCAGTACTTC. Amino acid sequence: CASSLGQYYEQYF.

The chain recombines TRBV18 with TRBJ2-1; no firm D call. Germline assignment: CDR1 KGHSH and CDR2 LQKENI. There are 13 residues in the CDR3. The germline V and J ends were trimmed by 4 bases and 5 bases, with 9 bases remaining between them. CDR3 nucleotides: TGTGCCAGCTCACGTACAGTAAACAATGAGCAGTTCTTC. This encodes CASSRTVNNEQFF.

J is TRBJ2-2 and V is TRBV24-1; TRBD2 matches 11 bases. Germline V lookup: CDR1 KGHDR, CDR2 SFDVKD. CDR3 length: 16 amino acids. With 1 base clipped from V and 7 bases from J, the junction kept 4 bases outside the gene matches. The CDR3 here is CATSDLLAGEVGELFF. The CDR3 bases are TGTGCCACCAGTGATTTACTAGCGGGAGAGGTCGGGGAGCTGTTTTTT.

The chain joins TRBV6-2 or TRBV6-3 to TRBJ1-5; TRBD1 agrees at 7 bases. The ends lost 4 bases at V and 7 bases at J; junction bases unmatched: 7. The CDR3 is made up of 14 amino acids. Germline CDR1 is MNHEY and CDR2 is SVGEGT. The CDR3 loop reads CASSWRTGPQPQHF. CDR3 in DNA: TGTGCCAGCAGTTGGCGGACAGGTCCCCAGCCCCAGCATTTT.

The chain combines TRBV11-2 with TRBJ2-7; TRBD1 agrees at 7 bases. CDR1 and CDR2 (germline): SGHAT, FQNNGV. Trimming removed 0 bases from V and 2 bases from J; junction bases left unmatched: 4. This CDR3 is built from 15 residues. The CDR3 here is CASSLEGTAAYEQYF. CDR3 bases: TGTGCCAGCAGCTTAGAGGGGACAGCTGCCTACGAGCAGTACTTC.

The V gene is TRBV6-5, the J gene TRBJ2-1; TRBD2 aligns across 9 bases. The CDR3 totals 13 residues. Germline V gives CDR1 MNHEY, CDR2 SVGAGI. DNA for the CDR3: TGTATTGTTAGCGGGAGCTCCTACAATGAGCAGTTCTTC. Encoded protein: CIVSGSSYNEQFF.

V gene TRBV29-1 combines with J gene TRBJ2-5, with 7 bases fitting TRBD1. This CDR3 has 13 amino acids. Germline V gene sequence: CDR1 SQVTM, CDR2 ANQGSEA. The V segment lost 7 bases and the J segment 0 bases; nucleotides outside the gene matches: 5. The CDR3: CSAMGQYQETQYF. In DNA form, the CDR3 reads TGCAGCGCTATGGGACAGTACCAAGAGACCCAGTACTTC.

The V and J genes are TRBV11-2 and TRBJ2-3; 8 nucleotides agree with TRBD2. CDR1 and CDR2 (germline): SGHAT, FQNNGV. V gave up 1 base and J gave up 2 bases; unmatched junction bases: 2. The CDR3 runs to 15 residues. The CDR3 is CASSLAGGFTDTQYF. The CDR3 DNA is TGTGCCAGCAGCTTAGCGGGAGGGTTCACAGATACGCAGTATTTT.

V is TRBV10-3 and J is TRBJ1-1, with TRBD1 identical over 8 bases. J lost 3 bases, V lost 3 bases, and 9 bases had no gene match. The CDR3 loop spans 16 amino acids. Germline CDR1 reads ENHRY; CDR2 reads SYGVKD. The DNA of the CDR3 is TGTGCCATCAGTGAAGGCCGACAGGGGTGGGACACTGAAGCTTTCTTT. The encoded protein is CAISEGRQGWDTEAFF.